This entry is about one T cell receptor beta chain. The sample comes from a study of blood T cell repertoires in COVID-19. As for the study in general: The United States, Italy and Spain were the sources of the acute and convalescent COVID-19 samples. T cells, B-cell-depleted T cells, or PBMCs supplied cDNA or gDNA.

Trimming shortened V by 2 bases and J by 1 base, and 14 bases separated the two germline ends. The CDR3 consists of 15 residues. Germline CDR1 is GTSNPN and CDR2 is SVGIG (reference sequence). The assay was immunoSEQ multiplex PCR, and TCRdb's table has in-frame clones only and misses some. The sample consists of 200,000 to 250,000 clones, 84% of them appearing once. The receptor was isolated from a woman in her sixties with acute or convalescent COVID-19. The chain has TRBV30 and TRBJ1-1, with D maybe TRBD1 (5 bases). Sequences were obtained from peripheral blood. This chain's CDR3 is CAWSLVGHANTEAFF. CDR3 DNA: TGTGCCTGGAGTTTGGTAGGACACGCGAACACTGAAGCTTTCTTT.